This is a list of T cell receptor beta chains from one sample in a study of neoadjuvant nivolumab and ipilimumab in lung cancer. Only in-frame clones appear in the TCRdb table, and some are missing; sequencing was by immunoSEQ multiplex PCR. The data show more than 10,000 clones, approximately 96% seen once. Specimen: peripheral blood, collected after neoadjuvant nivolumab, alone or with ipilimumab, at or shortly before surgery. The source is an adult with non-small cell lung cancer. The CDR3 runs from the conserved cysteine through the conserved F or W. The D gene is left open where the match is weak. The listing skips clone size in some rows; elsewhere it reads once, few, many or a size class.

13	TRBV18	.	.	TRBJ2-5	CASSPQGGETQYF	TGTGCCAGCTCACCTCAGGGAGGAGAGACCCAGTACTTC
15	TRBV5-8	.	once	TRBJ2-5	CASSLAGVGFETQYF	TGTGCCAGCAGCTTGGCCGGGGTGGGCTTCGAGACCCAGTACTTC
19	TRBV11-2	TRBD2	.	TRBJ2-7	CASSLDSSGLAGVTYEQYF	TGTGCCAGCAGCTTGGACAGCTCGGGACTAGCGGGGGTAACCTACGAGCAGTACTTC
17	TRBV4-3	TRBD2	.	TRBJ2-3	CASSQDLLAGGTDTQYF	TGCGCCAGCAGCCAAGATCTGCTAGCGGGAGGGACAGATACGCAGTATTTT
15	TRBV10-1	.	.	TRBJ2-2	CASSGGGINTGELFF	TGCGCCAGCAGTGGAGGCGGGATTAACACCGGGGAGCTGTTTTTT
15	TRBV7-9	TRBD1	once	TRBJ1-1	CAHATGASMNTEAFF	TGTGCCCACGCAACAGGGGCCTCCATGAACACTGAAGCTTTCTTT
13	TRBV2	.	.	TRBJ2-5	CATNRDTQETQYF	TGTGCCACTAACCGGGACACCCAAGAGACCCAGTACTTC
15	TRBV6-1	TRBD2	few	TRBJ2-1	CAGSRTSGFYNEQFF	TGTGCCGGAAGCCGGACTAGCGGGTTTTACAATGAGCAGTTCTTC
16	TRBV19	.	.	TRBJ1-4	CASSGTGQPGGEKLFF	TGTGCCAGTAGTGGGACCGGACAGCCCGGAGGAGAAAAACTGTTTTTT
17	TRBV28	TRBD2	.	TRBJ2-1	CASTLRGTGGPWNEQFF	TGTGCCAGCACCCTACGAGGGACGGGAGGGCCTTGGAATGAGCAGTTCTTC
15	TRBV4-3	.	.	TRBJ2-3	CASSQELAPAGTQYF	TGCGCCAGCAGCCAGGAACTAGCACCCGCGGGGACGCAGTATTTT
11	TRBV11-2	.	.	TRBJ1-1	CASSPLAKAFF	TGTGCCAGCAGCCCCTTAGCGAAAGCTTTCTTT
15	TRBV4-2	.	few	TRBJ2-3	CASSPGRAETDTQYF	TGTGCCAGCAGCCCTGGTCGAGCGGAAACAGATACGCAGTATTTT
12	TRBV25-1	.	.	TRBJ1-2	CASSEGSYGYTF	TGTGCCAGCAGTGAAGGGAGCTATGGCTACACCTTC
16	TRBV7-2	.	.	TRBJ2-3	CASSLALSLGWDTQYF	TGTGCCAGCAGCTTAGCGCTTTCCCTGGGATGGGATACGCAGTATTTT
18	TRBV2	TRBD2	.	TRBJ2-1	CASMSGQTGLAVYNEQFF	TGTGCCAGCATGTCCGGACAGACTGGACTAGCGGTCTACAATGAGCAGTTCTTC
14	TRBV28	TRBD1	.	TRBJ2-1	CASSSRTGDNEQFF	TGTGCCAGCAGTTCCCGGACAGGAGACAATGAGCAGTTCTTC
12	TRBV7-9	.	.	TRBJ1-5	CASSLGNQPQHF	TGTGCCAGCAGCCTAGGGAATCAGCCCCAGCATTTT
15	TRBV27	.	.	TRBJ2-1	CASKFSQGPYNEQFF	TGTGCCAGCAAGTTTAGTCAGGGGCCCTACAATGAGCAGTTCTTC
14	TRBV6-5	.	.	TRBJ1-3	CASSYGRSGNTIYF	TGTGCCAGCAGTTACGGCCGCTCTGGAAACACCATATATTTT